Detailed here is one T cell receptor (beta chain). The sample has other DNA sequences that encode this CDR3 too. Authors' analysis steps: Reference gene primer amplification yielded estimated nucleated cell counts. Profiled with immunoSEQ multiplex PCR; TCRdb holds only in-frame clones, not every one. The V and J calls and clone size are taken from that table; D and trimming were inferred from the DNA. Found here are 90,000 to 120,000 clones, roughly 88% of them singletons; the top ten hold around 6.5%. The entry originates in a study of blood T cell repertoires in COVID-19. Study summary: The United States, Italy and Spain provided the acute and convalescent COVID-19 samples. Sources were T cells, B-cell-depleted T cells, or PBMCs; the material itself was cDNA or gDNA.

This CDR3 has 13 amino acids. Losses at the gene ends were 4 bases for V and 0 bases for J; bases not matched to a gene: 2. Germline CDR1 and CDR2: SQVTM and ANQGSEA. The specimen sequenced was peripheral blood. The source is a woman aged 55-70 years with acute or convalescent COVID-19. The rearrangement links TRBV29-1 to TRBJ1-2; 7 bases line up with TRBD1. DNA of the CDR3: TGCAGCGTTGGGACAGGCGCTAACTATGGCTACACCTTC. As protein: CSVGTGANYGYTF.